The T cell receptor (beta chain) described here comes from a study of cytomegalovirus exposure and HLA in healthy donors. The study's findings and limits: Another analysis was done later, and it associated fewer than 20,000 TCR beta sequences with HLA alleles at 0.05 false discovery rate. Through in vitro validation, three CMV-associated chains were shown to be specific for CMV antigens. In a later analysis, TCR beta V- and J-gene trimming showed a link to a missense DCLRE1C variant.

Amplification used 60 Vbeta primers and 13 Jbeta primers. Profiling relied on immunoSEQ multiplex PCR, and the TCRdb table lists in-frame clones only, not all of them. This repertoire comprises roughly 140,000 clones; its ten largest clones make up 0.85% to 1%. This CDR3 region has 14 residues. Germline values: CDR1 LNHDA, CDR2 SQIVND (reference sequence). The V gene end was trimmed by 4 bases and the J gene end by 7 bases; junction bases not matched to a gene: 7. On this clone itself: Antigen specificity is unknown.

The chain combines TRBV19 with TRBJ2-1; 7 nucleotides agree with TRBD2. The source of this sequence is a male donor in good health and CMV-seronegative. Sequencing was carried out using PBMCs. CDR3 protein: CASSRGGEGNEQFF. DNA of the CDR3: TGTGCCAGTAGTAGGGGGGGGGAAGGAAATGAGCAGTTCTTC.